This is a list of T cell receptor beta chains from one sample in a study of T cells in Graves' hyperthyroidism and ophthalmopathy. TCRdb itself ran the multiplex PCR reads through MiXCR, one entry per CDR3 protein. The sample carries some 550,000 distinct CDR3 sequences, more than 15% recorded once. The sequenced material came from blood. These receptors all come from a woman aged 40-49 years with Graves' ophthalmopathy. The CDR3 runs from the conserved cysteine through the conserved F or W. Fields, in order: J gene, clone size, V gene, D gene, CDR3 protein, CDR3 DNA. D genes are given only for firm matches. Clone size is not always given. Where it is, it says once, few, many or a class for expanded clones.

>TRBJ1-5|NA|TRBV11-2|NA
CASSLIGQPQHF
TGTGCCAGCAGCTTAATAGGTCAGCCCCAGCATTTT
>TRBJ1-2|NA|TRBV6-5|TRBD1
CASSLGTGAASDGYTF
TGTGCCAGCAGTTTAGGGACAGGAGCGGCTAGCGATGGCTACACCTTC
>TRBJ1-1|many|TRBV2|NA
CASSEATGSSEAFF
TGTGCCAGCAGTGAAGCCACAGGGAGCAGTGAAGCTTTCTTT
>TRBJ1-5|many|TRBV19|NA
CASSTQQGAGNQPQHF
TGTGCCAGTAGTACCCAGCAAGGCGCCGGCAATCAGCCCCAGCATTTT
>TRBJ1-1|NA|TRBV29-1|NA
CSVVHVMNTEAFF
TGCAGCGTTGTACACGTTATGAACACTGAAGCTTTCTTT
>TRBJ1-5|NA|TRBV2|TRBD1
CASKGQGSNQPQHF
TGTGCCAGCAAGGGACAGGGGTCTAATCAGCCCCAGCATTTT
>TRBJ1-6|many|TRBV6-1|NA
CASSEGISSSPLHF
TGTGCCAGCAGTGAAGGCATATCAAGCTCACCCCTCCACTTT
>TRBJ2-5|few|TRBV29-1|NA
CSDGGGKETQYF
TGCAGCGATGGGGGGGGCAAAGAGACCCAGTACTTC
>TRBJ2-3|many|TRBV20-1|NA
CSARKDELSTDTQYF
TGCAGTGCTAGAAAGGACGAACTCAGCACAGATACGCAGTATTTT
>TRBJ2-7|many|TRBV7-2|NA
CASSLELGNHEQYF
TGTGCCAGCAGCTTAGAATTGGGAAACCACGAGCAGTACTTC
>TRBJ2-7|many|TRBV11-2|NA
CASSPTTFLEQYF
TGTGCCAGCAGCCCCACCACCTTTTTAGAGCAGTACTTC
>TRBJ1-1|few|TRBV20-1|NA
CSASDVLTTEAFF
TGCAGTGCTAGTGACGTCTTAACAACTGAAGCTTTCTTT
>TRBJ2-1|NA|TRBV30|TRBD2
CAWKTTPFTSGKTLNEQFF
TGTGCCTGGAAAACCACACCCTTCACTAGCGGGAAAACCCTCAATGAGCAGTTCTTC
>TRBJ1-2|NA|TRBV6-1|NA
CASSNSYDSRQILGYTF
TGTGCCAGCAGTAATTCATACGACTCTCGACAGATTCTGGGCTACACCTTC
>TRBJ2-7|NA|TRBV7-9|TRBD2
CASSLLAGGDEQYF
TGTGCCAGCAGCTTACTAGCGGGAGGGGACGAGCAGTACTTC
>TRBJ1-1|few|TRBV9|NA
CASSVGTSNTEAFF
TGTGCCAGCAGCGTAGGGACATCGAACACTGAAGCTTTCTTT
>TRBJ2-5|many|TRBV28|NA
CASSLNQGGSGETQYF
TGTGCCAGCAGTCTAAATCAGGGGGGCTCAGGAGAGACCCAGTACTTC
>TRBJ2-3|few|TRBV7-3|NA
CASSSGPGDTQYF
TGTGCCAGCAGCTCCGGGCCAGGAGATACGCAGTATTTT
>TRBJ2-3|many|TRBV3-1|NA
CASSQNIGDTQYF
TGTGCCAGCAGCCAAAATATCGGGGATACGCAGTATTTT
>TRBJ2-2|many|TRBV10-3|TRBD1
CASGQGAVTGELFF
TGTGCCAGCGGACAGGGGGCTGTCACCGGGGAGCTGTTTTTT
>TRBJ2-7|few|TRBV28|TRBD2
CASSPPWLAGTRSYEQYF
TGTGCCAGCAGTCCGCCGTGGCTAGCGGGAACTAGGTCCTACGAGCAGTACTTC
>TRBJ1-2|once|TRBV7-8|NA
CASPGDYGYTF
TGTGCCAGCCCTGGGGACTATGGCTACACCTTC
>TRBJ2-7|many|TRBV6-5|TRBD1
CASSYSPPGQGFSYEQYF
TGTGCCAGCAGTTACTCACCGCCGGGACAGGGCTTCTCCTACGAGCAGTACTTC
>TRBJ2-5|NA|TRBV20-1|TRBD1
CSVKRDRDETQYF
TGCAGTGTCAAGAGAGACAGGGATGAGACCCAGTACTTC
>TRBJ1-1|few|TRBV9|TRBD1
CASSPGQGRETEAFF
TGTGCCAGCAGCCCCGGACAGGGGAGGGAAACTGAAGCTTTCTTT
>TRBJ2-1|few|TRBV6-1|TRBD2
CASRRAAGGSSYNEQFF
TGTGCCAGCAGAAGAGCAGCAGGCGGGAGTTCCTACAATGAGCAGTTCTTC